These 17 T cell receptor beta chains share one sample of origin, sequenced in a study of T cells in Graves' hyperthyroidism and ophthalmopathy. Amplified TCR beta CDR3 regions came from RNA transcripts. When the TCR CDR3 underwent first-round RT-PCR, the HTBI primer set was used. TCRdb re-called the multiplex PCR reads with MiXCR, one entry per CDR3 protein. The table has approximately 720,000 distinct CDR3 sequences, approximately 19% seen once; the top ten hold 16%. Sequencing used blood. The source of these receptors is a woman aged 45-60 years with Graves' hyperthyroidism that later progressed to Graves' ophthalmopathy.

Remarks on this clonotype: This may come from a read error, since a much larger clone is one base off. The genes are TRBV20-1 and TRBJ2-7, with D maybe TRBD2 (5 bases). This CDR3 region has 12 residues. CDR1 is DFQATT and CDR2 is SNEGSKA in the germline V gene (reference sequence). CDR3 loop: CSAPGSSYGQYF. In nucleotides, the CDR3 is TGCAGTGCCCCGGGATCCTCCTACGGGCAGTACTTC.

The chain carries TRBV6-1 and TRBJ2-7, with D possibly matching TRBD1 (5 bases). The CDR3 covers 14 residues. Germline CDR1 reads MNHNS; CDR2 reads SASEGT. V lost 9 bases and J lost 3, with 18 bases in between. The DNA of the CDR3 is TGTGCCAGAGCCAACACCCCAACAGGCTACGAGCAGTACTTC. This encodes CARANTPTGYEQYF.

This clonotype has only one observation. The V gene is TRBV19, the J gene TRBJ1-1; possible D gene TRBD1, 5 bases. The CDR3 runs to 15 residues. Per germline, CDR1 LNHDA and CDR2 SQIVND (reference sequence). V was cut by 6 bases and J by 6 bases, with 20 bases left in between. The CDR3 loop is CASRTTSAGGAEAFF. CDR3 coding DNA: TGTGCCAGTAGAACCACATCGGCCGGAGGGGCTGAAGCTTTCTTT.

This clonotype was counted ten times or more. The chain employs TRBV15 and TRBJ2-2; a possible D gene is TRBD1 (6 bases). CDR3 length equals 15 residues. Germline V gives CDR1 LNHNV, CDR2 YYDKDF (reference sequence). V lost 0 bases to trimming and J lost 5 bases, with 10 bases between them. CDR3 region: CATSRDERGTGELFF. CDR3 nucleotide sequence: TGTGCCACCAGCAGAGATGAGAGGGGGACCGGGGAGCTGTTTTTT.

The sample holds many counts of this clonotype. The rearrangement links TRBV11-2 to TRBJ2-3; D not resolved. The CDR3 runs to 14 residues. Trimming left V 0 bases short and J 6 bases short, with 10 bases between. The germline gives CDR1 SGHAT, CDR2 FQNNGV. The CDR3 reads CASSLDFSWDTQYF. The CDR3 DNA is TGTGCCAGCAGCTTAGATTTTTCGTGGGATACGCAGTATTTT.

V is TRBV5-4 and J is TRBJ2-1, with 10 bases lining up with TRBD1. This CDR3 has 17 amino acids. The V segment lost 4 bases and the J segment 0 bases; nucleotides outside the gene matches: 7. Germline assignment: CDR1 SGHNT and CDR2 YYREEE (reference sequence). CDR3 sequence (DNA): TGTGCCAGCAGCCTCTTGGACAGGGGGGACTCCTACAATGAGCAGTTCTTC. This translates into CASSLLDRGDSYNEQFF. Using reference TRBV5-4 and TRBJ2-1 for the parts outside the CDR3, the full variable domain is ETGVTQSPTHLIKTRGQQVTLRCSSQSGHNTVSWYQQALGQGPQFIFQYYREEENGRGNFPPRFSGLQFPNYSSELNVNALELDDSALYLCASSLLDRGDSYNEQFFGPGTRLTVL.

This chain joins TRBV19 and TRBJ1-5; no clear D gene. This CDR3 has 13 amino acids. Between the trimmed V and J ends, which lost 5 bases and 6 bases, there was a span of 11 bases. The germline V gene encodes CDR1 LNHDA and CDR2 SQIVND (reference sequence). The chain's CDR3 is CASSVLLPQPQHF. The CDR3, as DNA: TGTGCCAGTAGTGTGCTTCTCCCTCAGCCCCAGCATTTT.

This clonotype was seen ten or more times. The V gene is TRBV20-1, the J gene TRBJ1-1; D possibly corresponds to TRBD1 (5 bases). Looked up from germline, CDR1 is DFQATT and CDR2 is SNEGSKA (reference sequence). Trimming removed 0 bases at V and 4 bases at J, with 18 bases between. CDR3 length: 16 residues. The CDR3: CSARDGWGDSSTEAFF. Written as DNA, the CDR3 is TGCAGTGCTAGAGATGGGTGGGGGGATTCGAGCACTGAAGCTTTCTTT.

V and J are TRBV6-8 and TRBJ1-4, with 9 bases that match TRBD1. CDR3 length: 17 residues. V trimming: 5 bases; J trimming: 10 bases; junction bases outside the gene matches: 17. The germline gives CDR1 MNHGY, CDR2 SAAAGT. The CDR3 region is CASSPGDRERVIVKLFF. The CDR3 nucleotides are TGTGCCAGCAGTCCCGGGGACAGGGAAAGAGTCATTGTAAAACTGTTTTTT.

This clonotype was detected a few times. This chain uses TRBV6-2 or TRBV6-3 with TRBJ2-2; D may be TRBD1 (6 bases). The germline V gene encodes CDR1 MNHEY and CDR2 SVGEGT. The CDR3 extends over 13 amino acids. The germline V and J ends were trimmed by 5 bases and 6 bases, with 10 bases remaining between them. In DNA form, the CDR3 reads TGTGCCAGCAGTACAGGGTTGGCCGGGGAGCTGTTTTTT. It codes for CASSTGLAGELFF.

This clonotype was seen at least ten times. This rearrangement joins TRBV7-8 to TRBJ2-5; D uncertain. Per the germline V gene, CDR1 is SGHVS and CDR2 is FQNEAQ. The CDR3 consists of 13 residues. Trimming cost V 4 bases and J 1 base, with 7 bases left between them. CDR3 DNA sequence: TGTGCCAGCAGCTGGGCCCCCCAAGAGACCCAGTACTTC. Amino acid sequence: CASSWAPQETQYF.

The table lists this clonotype with many counts. J is TRBJ1-2 and V is TRBV3-1; 7 bases map to TRBD1. V shed 4 bases, J shed 8 bases, and the junction held 10 bases outside the gene matches. Germline V CDR1 and CDR2: LGHDT, YNNKEL (reference sequence). The CDR3 runs to 14 residues. As DNA, the CDR3 is TGTGCCAGCAGCCGTCGTCCCGGGACAGAGGGCTACACCTTC. This translates into CASSRRPGTEGYTF.

This chain links TRBV5-5 with TRBJ2-5; 12 bases align to TRBD2. V was pared by 4 bases and J by 3 bases, with 10 bases of the junction left unmatched. The CDR3 totals 17 residues. The germline CDR1 and CDR2 sequences are SGHKS and YYEKEE (reference sequence). The CDR3 coding sequence is TGTGCCAGCAGCAGTGGGCTAGCGGGGGGGATCGAAGAGACCCAGTACTTC. Amino acids: CASSSGLAGGIEETQYF. The whole variable domain, filled in from reference TRBV5-5 and TRBJ2-5, reads DAGVTQSPTHLIKTRGQQVTLRCSPISGHKSVSWYQQVLGQGPQFIFQYYEKEERGRGNFPDRFSARQFPNYSSELNVNALLLGDSALYLCASSSGLAGGIEETQYFGPGTRLLVL.

The chain recombines TRBV6-1 with TRBJ2-1, with 9 bases that match TRBD2. The CDR3 has 17 residues. V was pared by 6 bases and J by 12 bases, with 21 bases of the junction left unmatched. Germline CDR1 reads MNHNS; CDR2 reads SASEGT. The CDR3 reads CASSESPSGALAGGQFF. The CDR3 coding sequence is TGTGCCAGCAGCGAATCCCCTAGCGGGGCCCTAGCTGGCGGGCAGTTCTTC.

This clonotype appeared many times. The germline gene is not matched at one end of the junction; a read error may be the cause. The chain employs TRBV20-1 and TRBJ1-5, with a weak D call TRBD1 (5 bases). CDR3 length: 14 residues. CDR1 DFQATT and CDR2 SNEGSKA come from the germline V gene (reference sequence). CDR3 in DNA: TGCAGTGCGAGAGGGGCTTACAGCAATCAGCCCCAGCATTTT. Encoded protein: CSARGAYSNQPQHF.

This clonotype appeared a few times. The rearrangement joins TRBV4-2 to TRBJ2-3; TRBD2 aligns across 9 bases. Trimming at V came to 5 bases and at J to 4 bases, leaving 7 bases not matched to a gene. CDR1 LGHNA and CDR2 YNFKEQ come from the germline V gene. The CDR3 runs 15 residues. CDR3 nucleotides: TGTGCCAGCAGCGCGCCGGGACTAGCTCCAGATACGCAGTATTTT. This encodes CASSAPGLAPDTQYF.

This clonotype has a count of ten or more. This chain uses TRBV27 with TRBJ2-3, with a possible D match to TRBD1 (5 bases). V lost 5 bases, J lost 1 base, and 19 bases lay in between. The CDR3 sequence is 17 residues long. Germline loops: CDR1 MNHEY, CDR2 SMNVEV (reference sequence). CDR3 sequence: CASSNPPRVLGTDTQYF. CDR3 in DNA: TGTGCCAGCAGTAACCCCCCCAGGGTATTGGGCACAGATACGCAGTATTTT.